The text below deals with one T cell receptor (beta chain). This CDR3 contains 16 residues. V gave up 5 bases and J gave up 6 bases, with 19 bases separating them. CDR1 is SGHVS and CDR2 is FQNEAQ in the germline V gene. This sample was taken from a study of blood T cell repertoires in COVID-19. Study-wide background: Samples representing acute and convalescent COVID-19 were sourced from the United States, Italy and Spain.

TCRdb's copy holds only in-frame clones and misses some; the assay was immunoSEQ multiplex PCR. Found here are about 260,000 clones, roughly 83% of them singletons; the top ten hold roughly 2%. Participants, about 18 to 100 years old, spanned some 23 US areas. Researchers sorted participants into cohorts using their self-reported clinical history. Two negative PCRs, clearance, or symptom resolution characterized the recovered Cohort 3 donors. The sample was PBMCs or T cells enriched from blood (not recorded which). The chain recombines TRBV7-8 with TRBJ1-4; D is uncertain. The TCR was taken from a woman between 45 and 65 years old who had recovered from COVID-19. The CDR3 bases are TGTGCCAGCAGCACCTCAGGTCCCGGAGGAGATGAAAAACTGTTTTTT. The encoded protein is CASSTSGPGGDEKLFF.